The 30 T cell receptor beta chains below all came from one sample that was sequenced in a study of T cell changes during pregnancy in multiple sclerosis. Clones were sequenced by immunoSEQ multiplex PCR, and TCRdb holds only the in-frame ones, with some missing. The repertoire holds 45,000 to 70,000 clones, with about 92% as singletons. The sample consisted of CD4+ T cells from peripheral blood mononuclear cells, taken after pregnancy. The receptors come from a female donor with multiple sclerosis, enrolled in a pregnancy study.

The sample holds a few counts of this clone. The V gene is TRBV6-5, the J gene TRBJ1-6; 7 nucleotides match TRBD1. Trimming at V came to 3 bases and at J to 7 bases, leaving 6 bases not matched to a gene. In germline, CDR1 is MNHEY, CDR2 SVGAGI. The CDR3 has 15 amino acids. The CDR3 region is CASSYETGPNSPLHF. In nucleotides, the CDR3 is TGTGCCAGCAGTTATGAGACAGGGCCGAATTCACCCCTCCACTTT.

This rearrangement joins TRBV10-3 to TRBJ1-2; D might be TRBD1 (5 bases). V lost 0 bases to trimming and J lost 5 bases, with 10 bases between them. The length of the CDR3 is 14 residues. The V gene's germline CDR1 is ENHRY and CDR2 SYGVKD. The CDR3 protein is CAISESGGNYGYTF. The CDR3 nucleotides are TGTGCCATCAGTGAGTCGGGGGGTAATTATGGCTACACCTTC.

This clone was seen only once. J is TRBJ2-5 and V is TRBV7-9; TRBD1 matches at 8 bases. After removal of 2 bases from V and 4 bases from J, the junction contained 6 bases not matched to a gene. Germline loops: CDR1 SEHNR, CDR2 FQNEAQ (reference sequence). The CDR3 is made up of 15 amino acids. CDR3: CASSLPGGEGETQYF. The CDR3 nucleotides read TGTGCCAGCAGCTTACCAGGGGGCGAGGGAGAGACCCAGTACTTC.

J is TRBJ2-2 and V is TRBV19; tentatively, D is TRBD1 (5 bases). CDR1 and CDR2 from the germline V gene are LNHDA and SQIVND (reference sequence). V was trimmed by 6 bases and J by 10 bases, leaving 30 bases between them. The CDR3 extends over 18 amino acids. CDR3 residues: CASSNPGRVGAVFMELFF. The CDR3 coding sequence is TGTGCCAGTAGCAACCCCGGCAGGGTAGGAGCAGTATTCATGGAGCTGTTTTTT.

The chain employs TRBV28 and TRBJ1-1; D is possibly TRBD1 (6 bases). Trimming cost V 6 bases and J 5 bases, with 19 bases left between them. This CDR3 comprises 15 residues. The germline V gene has CDR1 MDHEN and CDR2 SYDVKM. The DNA of the CDR3 is TGTGCCAGCAGGGGGGAGGGGGAGGGGATGACTGAAGCTTTCTTT. This sequence encodes CASRGEGEGMTEAFF.

V gene TRBV15 combines with J gene TRBJ1-1; the match to TRBD1 covers 9 bases. The CDR3 is made up of 14 amino acids. The junction had 2 bases not matched to a gene; V was cut back by 2 bases and J by 4 bases. Germline V gives CDR1 LNHNV, CDR2 YYDKDF (reference sequence). The CDR3 DNA reads TGTGCCACCAGCAGAACAGGGGGCACCACTGAAGCTTTCTTT. Protein sequence: CATSRTGGTTEAFF.

The chain employs TRBV4-1 and TRBJ2-2; tentatively, D is TRBD1 (6 bases). This CDR3 contains 15 residues. Trimming took off 3 bases at V and 3 bases at J, with 11 bases between the two ends. Germline-derived CDR1 and CDR2 are MGHRA and YSYEKL. The CDR3 DNA reads as TGCGCCAGCAGCCAGGCGGACAGAGACACCGGGGAGCTGTTTTTT. Translation: CASSQADRDTGELFF.

Details on this clone: One junction end does not reproduce the germline sequence, and a read error may be involved. This chain uses TRBV7-7 with TRBJ1-6; D perhaps matches TRBD1 (6 bases). Germline V gene sequence: CDR1 SSHAT, CDR2 FNYEAQ (reference sequence). The CDR3 covers 15 residues. The CDR3 region is CASSLNLGGDSPLHF. CDR3 DNA: TGTGCTAGCAGCTTAAATTTAGGGGGTGACTCACCCCTCCACTTT.

DNA of the CDR3: TGTGCCAGCAGTTCGGGATTTCGGGCTTTCTTT. Its translation: CASSSGFRAFF. V gene TRBV28 combines with J gene TRBJ1-1, with D unresolved. This CDR3 comprises 11 residues. V was cut by 4 bases and J by 11 bases, with 11 bases left in between. Germline values: CDR1 MDHEN, CDR2 SYDVKM.

Here the CDR3 reads CASSIGSLGGYEQYF. DNA of the CDR3: TGTGCCAGTAGTATCGGGTCTCTTGGTGGCTACGAGCAGTACTTC. The chain has TRBV19 and TRBJ2-7; the D is unclear. CDR3 length equals 15 residues. Trimming left V 3 bases short and J 3 bases short, with 15 bases between. The germline V gene encodes CDR1 LNHDA and CDR2 SQIVND (reference sequence).

A single count supports this clone. The rearrangement links TRBV10-1 to TRBJ2-7; D may be TRBD2 (6 bases). CDR1 is WNHNN and CDR2 is SYGVQD in the germline V gene (reference sequence). The length of the CDR3 is 13 residues. V was trimmed by 8 bases and J by 3 bases, leaving 14 bases between them. CDR3 bases: TGCGCCAGCTCCGGGACTCGACTCTACGAGCAGTACTTC. Translation: CASSGTRLYEQYF.

The J gene is TRBJ2-1, the V gene TRBV12-5; weak D call: TRBD1 (5 bases). Germline lookup yields CDR1 LGHNT and CDR2 FRNRAP. The V gene lost 1 base and the J gene lost 0 bases, with 16 bases spanning the gap. The CDR3 has 18 amino acids. CDR3 in DNA: TGTGCTAGTGGTTTGGAGGTAGGGGTGCACAGCTCCTACAATGAGCAGTTCTTC. It is translated as CASGLEVGVHSSYNEQFF.

J is TRBJ2-5 and V is TRBV5-1; 7 nucleotides match TRBD2. Germline CDR1 reads SGHRS; CDR2 reads YFSETQ. Trimming took 4 bases from V and 2 from J; bases not matched to a gene: 8. This CDR3 has 15 residues. Here the CDR3 reads CASSIGGGHQETQYF. In nucleotides, the CDR3 is TGCGCCAGCAGCATTGGGGGGGGTCATCAAGAGACCCAGTACTTC.

Remarks on this clone: One end of the junction is discordant with germline, which a read error may explain. The rearrangement uses TRBV2 and TRBJ2-5; D remains ambiguous. Germline V gene data show CDR1 as SNHLY and CDR2 as FYNNEI. The CDR3 extends over 12 amino acids. The CDR3 loop reads CASRSNQEAQYF. As DNA, the CDR3 is TGTGCCAGCAGGAGTAACCAAGAGGCCCAGTACTTC.

The J gene is TRBJ1-2, the V gene TRBV29-1; TRBD1 might be the D (5 bases). Germline V gene lookup returns CDR1 SQVTM and CDR2 ANQGSEA. Trimming pared 7 bases from V and 5 bases from J, leaving 14 bases between. This CDR3 spans 12 amino acids. CDR3 amino acids: CSAGGRGYGYTF. CDR3 bases: TGCAGCGCCGGGGGGAGAGGGTATGGCTACACCTTC.

The chain uses TRBV30 and TRBJ1-1, with D possibly being TRBD1 (6 bases). CDR3 length: 13 amino acids. V was cut by 4 bases and J by 6 bases, with 15 bases left in between. Germline lookup yields CDR1 GTSNPN and CDR2 SVGIG (reference sequence). CDR3 coding DNA: TGTGCCTGGAACTGGAAGGGGGGGCCTGAAGCTTTCTTT. Amino acids: CAWNWKGGPEAFF.

This chain connects TRBV19 to TRBJ1-1, with TRBD1 matching 7 bases. Germline V lookup: CDR1 LNHDA, CDR2 SQIVND (reference sequence). The CDR3 is made up of 14 amino acids. CDR3: CSTRDSLPVREAFF. Written as DNA, the CDR3 is TGTTCCACCCGGGACAGCCTCCCTGTTCGAGAAGCTTTCTTT.

This chain connects TRBV7-2 to TRBJ1-1, with TRBD1 identical over 9 bases. The V gene end was trimmed by 1 base and the J gene end by 2 bases; junction bases not matched to a gene: 8. The CDR3 sequence is 17 residues long. The germline V gene encodes CDR1 SGHTA and CDR2 FQGNSA. The chain's CDR3 is CASSLEYGQGSNTEAFF. CDR3 DNA: TGTGCCAGCAGCTTAGAGTATGGACAGGGGTCTAACACTGAAGCTTTCTTT. Variable domain in full (rest from reference TRBV7-2 and TRBJ1-1): GAGVSQSPSNKVTEKGKDVELRCDPISGHTALYWYRQSLGQGLEFLIYFQGNSAPDKSGLPSDRFSAERTGGSVSTLTIQRTQQEDSAVYLCASSLEYGQGSNTEAFFGQGTRLTVV.

This clone was seen just once. The rearrangement joins TRBV4-2 to TRBJ1-2, with TRBD1 as a possible D gene (6 bases). The V end lost 2 bases, the J end lost 4 bases, and 11 bases lay between the germline ends. In germline, CDR1 is LGHNA, CDR2 YNFKEQ. The CDR3 totals 14 residues. The CDR3 region has the DNA TGTGCCAGCAGCCAACAGCAGGGGTCCTATGGCTACACCTTC. It is translated as CASSQQQGSYGYTF.

The rearrangement links TRBV29-1 to TRBJ1-2, with 7 nucleotides matching TRBD1. Looked up from germline, CDR1 is SQVTM and CDR2 is ANQGSEA. The CDR3 contains 14 residues. Losses at the gene ends were 7 bases for V and 0 bases for J; bases not matched to a gene: 8. In nucleotides, the CDR3 is TGCAGCGGCTCCGGGACAGACTCTAACTATGGCTACACCTTC. Translation gives CSGSGTDSNYGYTF.

The chain is built from TRBV7-3 and TRBJ1-1; TRBD1 agrees at 7 bases. CDR1 SGHTA and CDR2 FQGTGA come from the germline V gene. Trimming took 5 bases from V and 0 from J; bases not matched to a gene: 3. This CDR3 is 14 amino acids long. CDR3 DNA: TGTGCCAGCAGCGCGGGACAGCTGAACACTGAAGCTTTCTTT. This encodes CASSAGQLNTEAFF.

The chain recombines TRBV11-2 with TRBJ1-3; the match to TRBD1 covers 7 bases. J gave up 0 bases and V 4 bases, and 12 bases lay outside the gene matches. In germline, CDR1 is SGHAT, CDR2 FQNNGV. The CDR3 has 18 residues. As DNA, the CDR3 is TGTGCCAGCAGCTACCGGGACAGCCTTCAAGGCTCTGGAAACACCATATATTTT. As protein: CASSYRDSLQGSGNTIYF.

The chain carries TRBV19 and TRBJ1-6, with 8 bases that match TRBD1. V lost 3 bases, J lost 8 bases, and 9 bases stayed unmatched. Per germline, CDR1 LNHDA and CDR2 SQIVND (reference sequence). The CDR3 consists of 16 residues. The CDR3 DNA reads as TGTGCCAGTAGTATTTTTCAGGGGGCGCCTGATTCACCCCTCCACTTT. Its translation is CASSIFQGAPDSPLHF.

The genes are TRBV6-1 and TRBJ2-3, with D tentatively TRBD1 (6 bases). Between the trimmed V and J ends, which lost 3 bases and 1 base, there was a span of 17 bases. Germline CDR1 is MNHNS and CDR2 is SASEGT. The CDR3 contains 17 residues. The CDR3 DNA reads as TGTGCCAGCAGTGATCCCAGTCTTGCAGGGGGCACAGATACGCAGTATTTT. It codes for CASSDPSLAGGTDTQYF.

The rearrangement uses TRBV6-1 and TRBJ2-1; 8 bases map to TRBD1. The CDR3 length is 15 residues. Trimming cost V 1 base and J 4 bases; bases outside gene matches: 3. CDR1 is MNHNS, CDR2 SASEGT, per germline. Here the CDR3 reads CASSEDRGDYNEQFF. In DNA form, the CDR3 reads TGTGCCAGCAGTGAAGACAGGGGGGATTACAATGAGCAGTTCTTC.

CDR3 in amino acids: CASWTSGGSDNEQFF. CDR3 DNA: TGTGCCAGCTGGACTAGCGGGGGGTCAGACAATGAGCAGTTCTTC. The chain couples TRBV2 to TRBJ2-1; 14 bases fit TRBD2. In germline, CDR1 is SNHLY, CDR2 FYNNEI. V was clipped by 8 bases and J by 5 bases; unmatched bases: 5. The CDR3 consists of 15 residues.

The CDR3 sequence: CASSTGLQLQETQYF. Written as DNA, the CDR3 is TGTGCCAGCAGCACCGGACTCCAACTGCAAGAGACCCAGTACTTC. The J gene is TRBJ2-5, the V gene TRBV9, with D possibly being TRBD2 (5 bases). Germline CDR1 reads SGDLS; CDR2 reads YYNGEE. Trimming left V 4 bases short and J 2 bases short, with 15 bases between. The length of the CDR3 is 15 residues.

This clone was counted once. The J gene is TRBJ1-1, the V gene TRBV5-6, with 9 bases matching TRBD1. Germline V gene sequence: CDR1 SGHDT, CDR2 YYEEEE. The CDR3 length is 14 residues. The J segment lost 7 bases and the V segment lost 4 bases, leaving 8 bases of the junction unmatched. The CDR3 DNA is TGTGCCAGCAGCGGCGGGGACAGGGACAATGAAGCTTTCTTT. The encoded protein is CASSGGDRDNEAFF. The entire variable domain, with the rest obtained from reference TRBV5-6 and TRBJ1-1, is as follows: DAGVTQSPTHLIKTRGQQVTLRCSPKSGHDTVSWYQQALGQGPQFIFQYYEEEERQRGNFPDRFSGHQFPNYSSELNVNALLLGDSALYLCASSGGDRDNEAFFGQGTRLTVV.

This chain uses TRBV5-5 with TRBJ1-2, with unresolved D. CDR1 is SGHKS, CDR2 YYEKEE, per germline (reference sequence). CDR3 length equals 12 residues. V lost 1 base, J lost 8 bases, and 9 bases lay in between. The CDR3 DNA reads as TGTGCCAGCAGCTTGCGGCTGGAGGGCTACACCTTC. Translated: CASSLRLEGYTF.

The rearrangement links TRBV20-1 to TRBJ1-5; TRBD1 is a possible D gene (5 bases). The germline CDR1 and CDR2 sequences are DFQATT and SNEGSKA (reference sequence). The CDR3 spans 11 residues. Trimming removed 3 bases at V and 14 bases at J, with 14 bases between. CDR3 loop: CSASDYQGKHF. The CDR3 nucleotides read TGCAGTGCTAGCGATTATCAGGGTAAGCATTTT.